Each of the 28 T cell receptor beta chains below was sequenced from the same sample in a study of cytotoxic CD8 clonotypes in ibrutinib-treated CLL. The data were produced by immunoSEQ multiplex PCR, yet TCRdb's version contains in-frame clones alone and is incomplete. The sample holds just over 200,000 clones, 60% to 80% seen once. Specimen: PBMCs, collected after 12 months of ibrutinib treatment. These receptor sequences come from a human donor with chronic lymphocytic leukemia.

This clone was detected only once. The rearrangement uses TRBV2 and TRBJ2-7; D not resolved. V was pared by 7 bases and J by 0 bases, with 7 bases between. Germline V gene sequence: CDR1 SNHLY, CDR2 FYNNEI. CDR3 length: 12 amino acids. CDR3 protein: CASTGASYEQYF. CDR3 DNA: TGTGCCAGCACAGGCGCCTCCTACGAGCAGTACTTC.

The chain combines TRBV25-1 with TRBJ1-2; 7 nucleotides match TRBD1. In germline, CDR1 is MGHDK, CDR2 SYGVNS. The CDR3 is 16 amino acids. V lost 4 bases, J lost 3 bases, and 11 bases stayed unmatched. This chain's CDR3 is CASSATGVGFHYGYTF. CDR3 DNA sequence: TGTGCCAGCAGTGCAACAGGGGTAGGGTTTCACTATGGCTACACCTTC.

This clone was detected only a few times. V gene TRBV27 combines with J gene TRBJ2-1; 11 bases align to TRBD2. Per the germline V gene, CDR1 is MNHEY and CDR2 is SMNVEV (reference sequence). The CDR3 is 13 residues long. J lost 10 bases, V lost 5 bases, and 4 bases had no gene match. CDR3 loop: CASSGWTSGEQFF. Written as DNA, the CDR3 is TGTGCCAGCAGTGGCTGGACTAGCGGGGAGCAGTTCTTC.

The rearrangement links TRBV6-1 to TRBJ1-3; possible D gene TRBD1, 5 bases. V lost 7 bases and J 3 bases, leaving 16 bases between the germline ends. Germline CDR1 is MNHNS and CDR2 is SASEGT. The CDR3 sequence is 15 residues long. The CDR3 protein is CASKIQGSGGNTIYF. Here the CDR3 DNA reads TGTGCCAGCAAGATCCAGGGAAGTGGTGGAAACACCATATATTTT.

This clone was counted only a few times. The rearrangement joins TRBV7-2 to TRBJ1-5, with unresolved D. V was cut by 6 bases and J by 4 bases, with 16 bases left in between. Germline V gene data show CDR1 as SGHTA and CDR2 as FQGNSA. The CDR3 length is 15 residues. The CDR3 DNA sequence: TGTGCCAGCAGTTCGTACCTTGTTGGGAATCAGCCCCAGCATTTT. It specifies CASSSYLVGNQPQHF.

The V call is TRBV4-2, the J call TRBJ1-6; D is undetermined. This CDR3 region has 16 residues. Trimming took off 7 bases at V and 10 bases at J, with 23 bases between the two ends. Per the germline V gene, CDR1 is LGHNA and CDR2 is YNFKEQ. The CDR3 sequence: CASTNLLAFRDSPLHF. The CDR3, as DNA: TGTGCCAGCACCAACCTTTTGGCTTTTCGTGACTCACCCCTCCACTTT.

This clone was detected only once. This sequence joins TRBV28 and TRBJ2-2, with TRBD1 identical over 10 bases. The V gene end was trimmed by 1 base and the J gene end by 5 bases; junction bases not matched to a gene: 1. In germline, CDR1 is MDHEN, CDR2 SYDVKM. The CDR3 spans 15 residues. This CDR3 reads CASSLSGQGTGELFF. The CDR3 nucleotides are TGTGCCAGCAGTTTATCGGGACAGGGGACCGGGGAGCTGTTTTTT.

This chain connects TRBV20-1 to TRBJ2-1, with D maybe TRBD2 (6 bases). Trimming removed 1 base from V and 12 bases from J, with 10 bases in between. CDR3 size: 11 residues. Germline V gives CDR1 DFQATT, CDR2 SNEGSKA (reference sequence). The CDR3 DNA is TGCAGTGCTAGAGCGGAGGGCCGGCAGTTCTTC. It encodes CSARAEGRQFF.

The chain carries TRBV27 and TRBJ1-1; no clear D gene. CDR3 length equals 16 residues. V lost 5 bases and J lost 0, with 16 bases in between. The germline V gene encodes CDR1 MNHEY and CDR2 SMNVEV (reference sequence). CDR3 coding DNA: TGTGCCAGCAGTGATATAGGACGGGAGTTGAACACTGAAGCTTTCTTT. Residues: CASSDIGRELNTEAFF.

Only a few counts were recorded for this clone. This chain connects TRBV18 to TRBJ2-6; a possible D gene is TRBD2 (7 bases). The V end was cut by 2 bases, the J end by 4 bases, with 18 bases between. Per the germline V gene, CDR1 is KGHSH and CDR2 is LQKENI. The CDR3 covers 18 residues. The CDR3 loop is CASSPRGGESIGANVLTF. DNA of the CDR3: TGTGCCAGCTCACCAAGGGGGGGAGAGAGCATCGGGGCCAACGTCCTGACTTTC. The full variable domain, rest sourced from reference TRBV18 and TRBJ2-6, is NAGVMQNPRHLVRRRGQEARLRCSPMKGHSHVYWYRQLPEEGLKFMVYLQKENIIDESGMPKERFSAEFPKEGPSILRIQQVVRGDSAAYFCASSPRGGESIGANVLTFGAGSRLTVL.

The genes are TRBV6-6 and TRBJ2-5, with 8 bases that match TRBD2. The trim removed 1 base at V and 5 bases at J, leaving 3 bases unmatched. CDR3 length equals 14 residues. From germline, CDR1 is MNHNY and CDR2 SVGAGI (reference sequence). The CDR3 sequence: CASSYLAGTETQYF. As DNA, the CDR3 is TGTGCCAGCAGTTACTTAGCGGGGACCGAGACCCAGTACTTC.

The sample holds a few counts of this clone. V gene TRBV2 combines with J gene TRBJ2-1; 13 positions agree with TRBD2. Germline assignment: CDR1 SNHLY and CDR2 FYNNEI. This CDR3 has 16 amino acids. Germline trimming cut 4 bases from V and 9 bases from J; bases unmatched to any gene: 9. The DNA for the CDR3 is TGTGCCAGCAGTGTAAGACTAGCGGGGGGCCAGAGTGAGCAGTTCTTC. It specifies CASSVRLAGGQSEQFF. The complete variable domain, with remaining parts taken from reference TRBV2 and TRBJ2-1, reads EPEVTQTPSHQVTQMGQEVILRCVPISNHLYFYWYRQILGQKVEFLVSFYNNEISEKSEIFDDQFSVERPDGSNFTLKIRSTKLEDSAMYFCASSVRLAGGQSEQFFGPGTRLTVL.

The CDR3 region is CASSLSSGPEQYF. The CDR3 DNA is TGTGCCAGCAGCTTATCGTCCGGGCCCGAGCAGTACTTC. V and J are TRBV7-2 and TRBJ2-7; D uncertain. The V end was cut by 2 bases, the J end by 6 bases, with 11 bases between. CDR3 length: 13 amino acids. Looked up from germline, CDR1 is SGHTA and CDR2 is FQGNSA.

The chain links TRBV7-3 to TRBJ2-1; 10 nucleotides line up with TRBD2. The CDR3 extends over 14 amino acids. Unmatched junction bases numbered 0, after V lost 2 bases and J lost 5 bases. Germline values: CDR1 SGHTA, CDR2 FQGTGA. The CDR3 region has the DNA TGTGCCAGCAGCTTACTAGCGGGGGACAATGAGCAGTTCTTC. Translation gives CASSLLAGDNEQFF.

This clone was seen a few times. The chain couples TRBV10-1 to TRBJ1-5; 7 bases map to TRBD1. The CDR3 covers 13 residues. V was pared by 2 bases and J by 5 bases, with 0 bases of the junction left unmatched. Germline V lookup: CDR1 WNHNN, CDR2 SYGVQD (reference sequence). CDR3 nucleotide sequence: TGCGCCAGCAGTGAGACAGGGGATCAGCCCCAGCATTTT. It translates to CASSETGDQPQHF.

This clone was seen a handful of times. The chain is built from TRBV27 and TRBJ2-7; 9 positions match TRBD1. The length of the CDR3 is 14 residues. The trim removed 5 bases at V and 2 bases at J, leaving 4 bases unmatched. Germline V lookup: CDR1 MNHEY, CDR2 SMNVEV (reference sequence). This CDR3 is CASSGQGIPYEQYF. The CDR3 nucleotides read TGTGCCAGCAGTGGACAGGGGATCCCCTACGAGCAGTACTTC.

The chain links TRBV2 to TRBJ2-3, with D tentatively TRBD2 (5 bases). V was pared by 3 bases and J by 0 bases, with 10 bases between. CDR1 SNHLY and CDR2 FYNNEI come from the germline V gene. The CDR3 is 15 residues long. CDR3 DNA: TGTGCCAGCAGTGAGTGGAGGCTCAGCACAGATACGCAGTATTTT. Protein: CASSEWRLSTDTQYF. Based on the CDR3 plus reference TRBV2 and TRBJ2-3, the full variable domain is EPEVTQTPSHQVTQMGQEVILRCVPISNHLYFYWYRQILGQKVEFLVSFYNNEISEKSEIFDDQFSVERPDGSNFTLKIRSTKLEDSAMYFCASSEWRLSTDTQYFGPGTRLTVL.

This chain connects TRBV6-5 to TRBJ2-7; 7 nucleotides match TRBD1. Losses at the gene ends were 8 bases for V and 0 bases for J; bases not matched to a gene: 1. CDR1 and CDR2 (germline): MNHEY, SVGAGI. The CDR3 sequence is 12 residues long. The CDR3 DNA reads TGTGCCAGCTCAGGGGGCTCCTACGAGCAGTACTTC. As protein: CASSGGSYEQYF.

The chain is built from TRBV7-3 and TRBJ2-1, with D possibly TRBD2 on 6 matching bases. The CDR3 is 17 amino acids. V lost 2 bases and J lost 5, with 19 bases in between. The germline V gene has CDR1 SGHTA and CDR2 FQGTGA. This chain's CDR3 is CASSLGGIGRTNNEQFF. The CDR3 DNA is TGTGCCAGCAGCTTAGGAGGGATCGGTCGGACAAACAATGAGCAGTTCTTC.

The CDR3 protein is CASSQDVAGSPYEQYF. CDR3 nucleotides: TGTGCCAGCAGCCAAGATGTAGCGGGGAGCCCCTACGAGCAGTACTTC. The genes are TRBV4-2 and TRBJ2-7; TRBD2 matches 8 bases. Losses at the gene ends were 0 bases for V and 2 bases for J; bases not matched to a gene: 6. The germline V gene encodes CDR1 LGHNA and CDR2 YNFKEQ. There are 16 residues in the CDR3.

The chain recombines TRBV10-1 with TRBJ2-7; 11 bases map to TRBD2. Trimming took 0 bases from V and 4 from J; bases not matched to a gene: 5. Germline assignment: CDR1 WNHNN and CDR2 SYGVQD (reference sequence). The CDR3 is 16 amino acids. The CDR3: CASSESRASGRYEQYF. The CDR3, as DNA: TGCGCCAGCAGTGAGTCGAGGGCTAGCGGGAGGTACGAGCAGTACTTC.

This chain joins TRBV5-1 and TRBJ2-5; TRBD2 matches at 11 bases. CDR1 and CDR2 (germline): SGHRS, YFSETQ. V was pared by 5 bases and J by 4 bases, with 4 bases of the junction left unmatched. The CDR3 length is 14 residues. The CDR3 protein is CASSFSGGVETQYF. CDR3 nucleotides: TGCGCCAGCAGTTTTAGCGGGGGGGTAGAGACCCAGTACTTC. Full variable domain (missing parts from reference TRBV5-1 and TRBJ2-5): KAGVTQTPRYLIKTRGQQVTLSCSPISGHRSVSWYQQTPGQGLQFLFEYFSETQRNKGNFPGRFSGRQFSNSRSEMNVSTLELGDSALYLCASSFSGGVETQYFGPGTRLLVL.

CDR3: CASSALYGYTF. In DNA, the CDR3 is TGTGCCAGCAGTGCCTTATATGGCTACACCTTC. J is TRBJ1-2 and V is TRBV25-1; unclear D gene. The V gene's germline CDR1 is MGHDK and CDR2 SYGVNS. The ends were cut back, 4 bases at V and 5 bases at J, with 5 bases in the middle. The CDR3 sequence is 11 residues long.

This sequence joins TRBV4-2 and TRBJ1-2; D uncertain. This CDR3 has 14 amino acids. Trimming took 2 bases from V and 0 from J, leaving 7 bases between them. Germline values: CDR1 LGHNA, CDR2 YNFKEQ. The CDR3 bases are TGTGCCAGCAGCCAACAACGGACTAACTATGGCTACACCTTC. Its translation: CASSQQRTNYGYTF.

V usage is TRBV30 and J usage is TRBJ2-7; D is unresolved. Germline V CDR1 and CDR2: GTSNPN, SVGIG (reference sequence). Between the trimmed V and J ends, which lost 2 bases and 1 base, there was a span of 12 bases. The CDR3 has 14 amino acids. The CDR3 DNA reads TGTGCCTGGAGTTCCCGGACCCTGTCCTACGAGCAGTACTTC. Translation: CAWSSRTLSYEQYF.

This clone was picked up a small number of times. The chain uses TRBV18 and TRBJ1-1; 7 nucleotides align to TRBD1. CDR1 KGHSH and CDR2 LQKENI come from the germline V gene. The CDR3 loop spans 14 amino acids. J was trimmed by 1 base and V by 3 bases; bases with no gene match: 2. The CDR3 DNA is TGTGCCAGCTCACCGGGACAGCAGAACACTGAAGCTTTCTTT. It translates to CASSPGQQNTEAFF.

The chain carries TRBV7-3 and TRBJ2-2; D uncertain. Per the germline V gene, CDR1 is SGHTA and CDR2 is FQGTGA. Trimming left V 2 bases short and J 5 bases short, with 12 bases between. The CDR3 contains 15 residues. Here the CDR3 reads CASSLHVPPTGELFF. The CDR3 DNA is TGTGCCAGCAGCTTACACGTCCCTCCTACCGGGGAGCTGTTTTTT.

CDR3 loop: CASSSTAGGRDGYTF. CDR3 DNA: TGTGCCAGCAGCTCGACGGCGGGGGGCCGAGATGGCTACACCTTC. The chain carries TRBV7-2 and TRBJ1-2; a possible D gene is TRBD1 (6 bases). Per germline, CDR1 SGHTA and CDR2 FQGNSA. The CDR3 covers 15 residues. Trimming pared 4 bases from V and 6 bases from J, leaving 18 bases between.